The present T cell receptor beta chain was sequenced within a study of neurological immune-mediated disorders. Many counts were recorded for this clonotype. The authors produced cDNA by 5'RACE using 10-nucleotide random UMIs. TCRdb used MiXCR to reprocess the 5' RACE reads, holding one entry per CDR3 protein. The sample includes 30,000 or so distinct CDR3 sequences, around 12% of them seen just once. The trim removed 4 bases at V and 0 bases at J, leaving 15 bases unmatched. The CDR3 spans 19 residues. CDR1 is SGDLS and CDR2 is YYNGEE in the germline V gene. 2 million PBMCs stored at -80 C were the source of the unsorted libraries.

Sequencing input: PBMCs. This chain links TRBV9 with TRBJ2-2; 7 nucleotides agree with TRBD1. This clonotype originated in a man in his sixties in good health. CDR3 in amino acids: CASSLKSDRMNANTGELFF. CDR3 DNA sequence: TGTGCCAGCAGCTTAAAGTCGGACAGGATGAACGCGAACACCGGGGAGCTGTTTTTT. The full variable domain, its missing parts supplied by reference TRBV9 and TRBJ2-2, is DSGVTQTPKHLITATGQRVTLRCSPRSGDLSVYWYQQSLDQGLQFLIQYYNGEERAKGNILERFSAQQFPDLHSELNLSSLELGDSALYFCASSLKSDRMNANTGELFFGEGSRLTVL.